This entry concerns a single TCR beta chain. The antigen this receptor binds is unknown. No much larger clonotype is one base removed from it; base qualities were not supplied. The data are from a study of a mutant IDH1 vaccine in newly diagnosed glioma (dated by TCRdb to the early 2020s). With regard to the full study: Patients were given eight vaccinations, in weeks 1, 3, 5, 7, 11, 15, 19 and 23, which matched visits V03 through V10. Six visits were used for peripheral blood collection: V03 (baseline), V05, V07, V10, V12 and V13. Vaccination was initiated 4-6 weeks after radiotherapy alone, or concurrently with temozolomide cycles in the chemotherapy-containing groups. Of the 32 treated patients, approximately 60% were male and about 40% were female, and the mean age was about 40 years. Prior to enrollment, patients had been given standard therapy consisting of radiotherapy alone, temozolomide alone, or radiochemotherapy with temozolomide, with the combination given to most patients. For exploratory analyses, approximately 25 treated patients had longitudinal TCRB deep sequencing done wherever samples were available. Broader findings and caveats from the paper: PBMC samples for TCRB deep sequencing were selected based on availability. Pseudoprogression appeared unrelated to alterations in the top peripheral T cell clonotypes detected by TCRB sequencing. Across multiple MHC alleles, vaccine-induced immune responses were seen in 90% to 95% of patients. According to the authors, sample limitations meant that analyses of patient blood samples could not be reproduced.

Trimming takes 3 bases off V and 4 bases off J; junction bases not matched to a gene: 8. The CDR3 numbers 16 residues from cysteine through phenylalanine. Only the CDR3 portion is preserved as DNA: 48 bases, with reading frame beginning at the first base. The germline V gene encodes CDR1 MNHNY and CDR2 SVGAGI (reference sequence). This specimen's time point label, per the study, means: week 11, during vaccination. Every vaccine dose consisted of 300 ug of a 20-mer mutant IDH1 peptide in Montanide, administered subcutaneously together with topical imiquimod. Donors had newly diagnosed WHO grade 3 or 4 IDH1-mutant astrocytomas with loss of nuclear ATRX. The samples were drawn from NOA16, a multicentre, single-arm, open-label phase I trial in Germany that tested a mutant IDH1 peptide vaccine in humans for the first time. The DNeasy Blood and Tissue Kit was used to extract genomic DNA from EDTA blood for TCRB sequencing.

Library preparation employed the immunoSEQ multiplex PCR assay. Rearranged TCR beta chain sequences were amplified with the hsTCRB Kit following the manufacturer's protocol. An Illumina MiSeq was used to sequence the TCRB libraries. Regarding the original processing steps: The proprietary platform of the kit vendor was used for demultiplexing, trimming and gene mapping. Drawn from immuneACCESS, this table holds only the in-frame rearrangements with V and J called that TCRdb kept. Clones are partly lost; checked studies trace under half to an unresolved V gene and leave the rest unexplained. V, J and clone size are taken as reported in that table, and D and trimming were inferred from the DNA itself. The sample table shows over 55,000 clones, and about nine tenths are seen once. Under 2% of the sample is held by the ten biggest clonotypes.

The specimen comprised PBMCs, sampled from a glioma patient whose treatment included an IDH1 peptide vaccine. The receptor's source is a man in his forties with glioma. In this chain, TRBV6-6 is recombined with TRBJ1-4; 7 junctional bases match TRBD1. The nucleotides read TGTGCCAGCAGTTATCGAACAGGGGACCGTAATGAAAAACTGTTTTTT. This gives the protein CASSYRTGDRNEKLFF.